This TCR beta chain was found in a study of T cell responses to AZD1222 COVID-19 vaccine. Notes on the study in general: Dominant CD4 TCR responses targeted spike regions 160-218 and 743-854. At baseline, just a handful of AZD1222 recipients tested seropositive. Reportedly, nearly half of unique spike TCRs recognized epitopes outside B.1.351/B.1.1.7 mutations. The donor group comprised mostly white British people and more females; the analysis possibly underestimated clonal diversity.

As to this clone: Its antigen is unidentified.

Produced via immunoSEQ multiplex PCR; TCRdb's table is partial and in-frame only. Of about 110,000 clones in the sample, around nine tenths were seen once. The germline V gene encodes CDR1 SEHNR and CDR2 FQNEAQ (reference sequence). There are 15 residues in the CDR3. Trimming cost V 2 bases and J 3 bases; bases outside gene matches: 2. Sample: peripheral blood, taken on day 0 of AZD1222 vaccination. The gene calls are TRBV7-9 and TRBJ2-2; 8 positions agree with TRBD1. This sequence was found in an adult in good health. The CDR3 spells CASSLPGGDTGELFF. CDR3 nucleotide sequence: TGTGCCAGCAGCTTACCAGGGGGCGACACCGGGGAGCTGTTTTTT.